This T cell receptor beta chain was sequenced in a study of blood T cells in healthy people across ages. Study conclusions and caveats: No conclusive comparison of naive versus antigen-experienced cells was possible with unsorted PBMCs. The study found TCR beta diversity correlated strongly with naive T cell percentage.

With a J-beta primer mix and a sample-barcoded 5' primer, a second PCR ran roughly 6 to 11 cycles. MiXCR, run by TCRdb on the 5' RACE reads, gives a single entry per CDR3 protein. The repertoire holds hundreds of thousands of distinct CDR3 sequences, with less than 35% as singletons. This clonotype was observed at least ten times. The antigen remains unidentified. The CDR3 covers 12 residues. Germline V gene data show CDR1 as SEHNR and CDR2 as FQNEAQ (reference sequence). Trimming shortened V by 3 bases and J by 7 bases, and 10 bases separated the two germline ends. The source is a woman aged 80 or over in good health. The V call is TRBV7-9, the J call TRBJ2-7; no firm D call. Sequenced sample: blood. CDR3 nucleotide sequence: TGTGCCAGCAGCTTTGGCATGGGAGAGCAGTACTTC. Amino acids: CASSFGMGEQYF.